One sample yielded the 6 T cell receptor beta chains listed below, sequenced in a study of T cells in Graves' hyperthyroidism and ophthalmopathy. Authors of the study amplified TCR beta CDR3 regions from RNA transcripts. Initially, a first-round RT-PCR of the TCR CDR3 employed the HTBI primer set. TCRdb called the multiplex PCR reads again in MiXCR, with one record for every CDR3 protein. The sample records a few hundred thousand distinct CDR3 sequences, roughly 16% being singletons. Sequencing used blood. The receptor set was obtained from a woman aged 40 to 50 with Graves' ophthalmopathy.

The chain recombines TRBV27 with TRBJ2-4, with D perhaps being TRBD1 or TRBD2 (5 bases each). Germline loops: CDR1 MNHEY, CDR2 SMNVEV (reference sequence). The CDR3 covers 11 residues. V was clipped by 4 bases and J by 11 bases, with 9 bases between them. In DNA form, the CDR3 reads TGTGCCAGCAGTTCGGGACCGTTTCAGTACTTC. As protein: CASSSGPFQYF.

This clonotype was recorded at least ten times. J is TRBJ2-5 and V is TRBV7-9; 9 bases match TRBD2. Germline values: CDR1 SEHNR, CDR2 FQNEAQ (reference sequence). The V gene end was trimmed by 6 bases and the J gene end by 1 base; junction bases not matched to a gene: 18. The CDR3 runs 19 residues. This chain's CDR3 is CASSPAGPIAGAIQETQYF. The CDR3 coding sequence is TGTGCCAGCAGTCCGGCGGGGCCCATAGCGGGGGCGATCCAAGAGACCCAGTACTTC.

The chain employs TRBV29-1 and TRBJ1-1; D is possibly TRBD1 (6 bases). The CDR3 has 12 amino acids. Germline V gene sequence: CDR1 SQVTM, CDR2 ANQGSEA. With 8 bases removed from V and 4 bases from J, the gap between germline ends came to 14 bases. The CDR3 DNA reads as TGCAGCACCCGGGGGGGGGCCACTGAAGCTTTCTTT. Translating it yields CSTRGGATEAFF. Full variable domain (missing parts from reference TRBV29-1 and TRBJ1-1): SAVISQKPSRDICQRGTSLTIQCQVDSQVTMMFWYRQQPGQSLTLIATANQGSEATYESGFVIDKFPISRPNLTFSTLTVSNMSPEDSSIYLCSTRGGATEAFFGQGTRLTVV.

The genes are TRBV20-1 and TRBJ2-3; TRBD2 agrees at 8 bases. This CDR3 is 14 amino acids long. V shed 5 bases, J shed 6 bases, and the junction held 10 bases outside the gene matches. Germline V gives CDR1 DFQATT, CDR2 SNEGSKA (reference sequence). The CDR3 DNA sequence: TGCAGTGCTCGGGGGGGGGGCCCGAGGGATACGCAGTATTTT. Its protein product is CSARGGGPRDTQYF.

V and J are TRBV15 and TRBJ2-3, with 9 bases fitting TRBD2. The germline V gene has CDR1 LNHNV and CDR2 YYDKDF (reference sequence). The CDR3 is 17 residues long. Trimming removed 0 bases from V and 1 base from J; junction bases left unmatched: 5. CDR3 residues: CATSRDFSGGRTDTQYF. DNA for the CDR3: TGTGCCACCAGCAGAGATTTTAGCGGGGGACGCACAGATACGCAGTATTTT.

There are many counts of this clonotype. The V and J genes are TRBV30 and TRBJ1-1; no reliable D call. The CDR3 has 16 residues. Germline values: CDR1 GTSNPN, CDR2 SVGIG (reference sequence). Trimming shortened V by 3 bases and J by 1 base, and 18 bases separated the two germline ends. As DNA, the CDR3 is TGTGCCTGGAGGGATAGGACCAGGAACACGAACACTGAAGCTTTCTTT. Encoded protein: CAWRDRTRNTNTEAFF.